These T cell receptor beta chains were read from a single sample in a study of cytomegalovirus exposure and HLA in healthy donors. The assay was immunoSEQ multiplex PCR, and TCRdb's table has in-frame clones only and misses some. In the table there are 150,000 or so clones, approximately 86% of which are singletons. The source material was PBMCs. The receptor source for this set is a woman in her 50s in good health and CMV-seropositive. Both conserved end residues are part of each CDR3. D genes are given only for firm matches. Rows may omit the clone size; those that give it use once, few, many or a size class.

CDR3nt: TGCAGTGCTTGGACAGGGGCAGGCTACACCTTC
CDR3aa: CSAWTGAGYTF
j_gene: TRBJ1-2
v_gene: TRBV20-1
len: 11
d_gene: TRBD1
abundance: .

CDR3nt: TGTGCTAGTGGTTTATCCGGTCAGCCCCAGCATTTT
CDR3aa: CASGLSGQPQHF
j_gene: TRBJ1-5
v_gene: TRBV12-5
len: 12
d_gene: .
abundance: .

CDR3nt: TGCAGCGTTGAAGTTCTCTCCTATGGCTACACCTTC
CDR3aa: CSVEVLSYGYTF
j_gene: TRBJ1-2
v_gene: TRBV29-1
len: 12
d_gene: .
abundance: .

CDR3nt: TGTGCCAGTAGCCCCCTGGGAGCGAGCAATCAGCCCCAGCATTTT
CDR3aa: CASSPLGASNQPQHF
j_gene: TRBJ1-5
v_gene: TRBV19
len: 15
d_gene: .
abundance: .

CDR3nt: TGTGCCAGCAGCGGGGGCCAGGGAATCAATGAGCAGTTCTTC
CDR3aa: CASSGGQGINEQFF
j_gene: TRBJ2-1
v_gene: TRBV5-4
len: 14
d_gene: .
abundance: once

CDR3nt: TGTGCCAGCAGCTTAAGAGGGGGCAAGAACACTGAAGCTTTCTTT
CDR3aa: CASSLRGGKNTEAFF
j_gene: TRBJ1-1
v_gene: TRBV11-2
len: 15
d_gene: TRBD1
abundance: .

CDR3nt: TGTGCCAGCAACTTGGGACTACCCAGGGATGAGCAGTTCTTC
CDR3aa: CASNLGLPRDEQFF
j_gene: TRBJ2-1
v_gene: TRBV2
len: 14
d_gene: TRBD2
abundance: .

CDR3nt: TGTGCCAGCAGCACCCTCCGTCAGGCGGGCTCCGGAGAGCAGTACTTC
CDR3aa: CASSTLRQAGSGEQYF
j_gene: TRBJ2-7
v_gene: TRBV7-9
len: 16
d_gene: .
abundance: .

CDR3nt: TGTGCCAGCAGCCCGGGGACAGGGTCTCGTAACAATGAGCAGTTCTTC
CDR3aa: CASSPGTGSRNNEQFF
j_gene: TRBJ2-1
v_gene: TRBV14
len: 16
d_gene: TRBD1
abundance: .

CDR3nt: TGCAGCGTCCAAGGGACAGGTTACGAGCAGTACTTC
CDR3aa: CSVQGTGYEQYF
j_gene: TRBJ2-7
v_gene: TRBV29-1
len: 12
d_gene: TRBD1
abundance: .

CDR3nt: TGTGCCAGCAGCGCCTACGGGACAGGGACGAACACCGGGGAGCTGTTTTTT
CDR3aa: CASSAYGTGTNTGELFF
j_gene: TRBJ2-2
v_gene: TRBV9
len: 17
d_gene: TRBD1
abundance: .

CDR3nt: TGTGCCAGCAGCTTGGCAGGGTGGGGGGACACTGAAGCTTTCTTT
CDR3aa: CASSLAGWGDTEAFF
j_gene: TRBJ1-1
v_gene: TRBV5-4
len: 15
d_gene: .
abundance: .

CDR3nt: TGTGCCAGCAGCTTATACAGGGTAGCTAATGAAAAACTGTTTTTT
CDR3aa: CASSLYRVANEKLFF
j_gene: TRBJ1-4
v_gene: TRBV7-2
len: 15
d_gene: .
abundance: .

CDR3nt: TGTGCCACCAGGGCTAGCGGGGGGCCGGGGCAAGATACGCAGTATTTT
CDR3aa: CATRASGGPGQDTQYF
j_gene: TRBJ2-3
v_gene: TRBV15
len: 16
d_gene: TRBD2
abundance: .

CDR3nt: TGTGCCAGCAGCGTAGGACCAGCGGGGGGGATTTCTAGCACAGATACGCAGTATTTT
CDR3aa: CASSVGPAGGISSTDTQYF
j_gene: TRBJ2-3
v_gene: TRBV9
len: 19
d_gene: TRBD2
abundance: .

CDR3nt: TGTGCCAGCAGTTATGGCGGGGGGCCTAGCGACGAGCAGTACTTC
CDR3aa: CASSYGGGPSDEQYF
j_gene: TRBJ2-7
v_gene: TRBV6-6
len: 15
d_gene: TRBD2
abundance: once

CDR3nt: TGTGCCAGCAGCTTAGACCGGGAGCAGTACTTC
CDR3aa: CASSLDREQYF
j_gene: TRBJ2-7
v_gene: TRBV11-2
len: 11
d_gene: .
abundance: .

CDR3nt: TGTGCCAGCAGTCCCGGGACAGAATATGGCTACACCTTC
CDR3aa: CASSPGTEYGYTF
j_gene: TRBJ1-2
v_gene: TRBV6-5
len: 13
d_gene: TRBD1
abundance: few

CDR3nt: TGTGCCAGCATTGGCAGCTCCTACGAGCAGTACTTC
CDR3aa: CASIGSSYEQYF
j_gene: TRBJ2-7
v_gene: TRBV6-1
len: 12
d_gene: .
abundance: .

CDR3nt: TGTGCCAGCAGGAGACAGGCAGGGGACACTGAAGCTTTCTTT
CDR3aa: CASRRQAGDTEAFF
j_gene: TRBJ1-1
v_gene: TRBV2
len: 14
d_gene: .
abundance: .

CDR3nt: TGTGCCAGCAGTGAAGAAGGGGCCCCGAACACCGGGGAGCTGTTTTTT
CDR3aa: CASSEEGAPNTGELFF
j_gene: TRBJ2-2
v_gene: TRBV2
len: 16
d_gene: .
abundance: .

CDR3nt: TGTGCCAGCAGCCGTCCGACAGGGGGGCCAGATACGCAGTATTTT
CDR3aa: CASSRPTGGPDTQYF
j_gene: TRBJ2-3
v_gene: TRBV11-2
len: 15
d_gene: TRBD1
abundance: .

CDR3nt: TGTGCCAGCAGCATCAGGGCCCACTATGGCTACACCTTC
CDR3aa: CASSIRAHYGYTF
j_gene: TRBJ1-2
v_gene: TRBV14
len: 13
d_gene: .
abundance: .

CDR3nt: TGTGCCAGCTCACGGACAGGGGGGCACGAGCAGTACTTC
CDR3aa: CASSRTGGHEQYF
j_gene: TRBJ2-7
v_gene: TRBV18
len: 13
d_gene: TRBD1
abundance: .

CDR3nt: TGTGCCACCACCGGCGGGGACTCTAACACCGGGGAGCTGTTTTTT
CDR3aa: CATTGGDSNTGELFF
j_gene: TRBJ2-2
v_gene: TRBV10-3
len: 15
d_gene: .
abundance: .

CDR3nt: TGCGCCAGCAGCCAATCGAACTCAGGGGTGACAGATACGCAGTATTTT
CDR3aa: CASSQSNSGVTDTQYF
j_gene: TRBJ2-3
v_gene: TRBV5-1
len: 16
d_gene: .
abundance: .

CDR3nt: TGTGCCAGCAGCACCGGGACAGGGATTACAGATACGCAGTATTTT
CDR3aa: CASSTGTGITDTQYF
j_gene: TRBJ2-3
v_gene: TRBV7-7
len: 15
d_gene: TRBD1
abundance: once

CDR3nt: TGTGCCAGCAGCTTATATTCGCGGGGGGGCGCCACGCAGTATTTT
CDR3aa: CASSLYSRGGATQYF
j_gene: TRBJ2-3
v_gene: TRBV7-2
len: 15
d_gene: TRBD2
abundance: .

CDR3nt: TGTGCCAGTAGTCCACAGCCCGGTAACACTGAAGCTTTCTTT
CDR3aa: CASSPQPGNTEAFF
j_gene: TRBJ1-1
v_gene: TRBV19
len: 14
d_gene: .
abundance: .